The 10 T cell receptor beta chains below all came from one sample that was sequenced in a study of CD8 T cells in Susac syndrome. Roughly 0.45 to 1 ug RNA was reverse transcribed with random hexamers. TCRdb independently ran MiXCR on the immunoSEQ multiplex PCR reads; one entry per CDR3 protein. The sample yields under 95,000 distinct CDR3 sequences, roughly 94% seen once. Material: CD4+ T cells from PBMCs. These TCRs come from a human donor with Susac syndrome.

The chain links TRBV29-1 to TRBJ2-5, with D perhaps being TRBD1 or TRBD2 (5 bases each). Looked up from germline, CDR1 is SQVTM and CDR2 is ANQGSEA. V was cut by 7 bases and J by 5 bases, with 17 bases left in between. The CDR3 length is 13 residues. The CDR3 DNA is TGCAGCGCTTTACCGGGACCTGGGGAGACCCAGTACTTC. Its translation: CSALPGPGETQYF. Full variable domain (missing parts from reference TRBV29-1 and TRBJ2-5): SAVISQKPSRDICQRGTSLTIQCQVDSQVTMMFWYRQQPGQSLTLIATANQGSEATYESGFVIDKFPISRPNLTFSTLTVSNMSPEDSSIYLCSALPGPGETQYFGPGTRLLVL.

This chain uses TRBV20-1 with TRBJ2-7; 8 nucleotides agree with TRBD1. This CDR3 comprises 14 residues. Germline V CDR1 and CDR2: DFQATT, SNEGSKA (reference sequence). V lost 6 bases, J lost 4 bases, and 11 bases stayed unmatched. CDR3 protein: CSAEGQGLSYEQYF. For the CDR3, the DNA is TGCAGTGCCGAAGGACAGGGCCTTTCTTACGAGCAGTACTTC.

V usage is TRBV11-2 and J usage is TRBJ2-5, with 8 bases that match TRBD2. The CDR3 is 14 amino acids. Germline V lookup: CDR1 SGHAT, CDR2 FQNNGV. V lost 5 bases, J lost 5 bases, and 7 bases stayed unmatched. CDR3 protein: CASSPVVAGETQYF. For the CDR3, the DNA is TGTGCCAGCAGCCCCGTAGTAGCGGGGGAGACCCAGTACTTC.

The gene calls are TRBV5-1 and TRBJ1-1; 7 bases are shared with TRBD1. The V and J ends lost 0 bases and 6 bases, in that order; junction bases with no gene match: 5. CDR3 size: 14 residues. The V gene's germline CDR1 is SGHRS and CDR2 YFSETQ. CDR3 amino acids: CASSLAPGGSEAFF. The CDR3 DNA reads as TGCGCCAGCAGCTTGGCTCCAGGGGGATCTGAAGCTTTCTTT.

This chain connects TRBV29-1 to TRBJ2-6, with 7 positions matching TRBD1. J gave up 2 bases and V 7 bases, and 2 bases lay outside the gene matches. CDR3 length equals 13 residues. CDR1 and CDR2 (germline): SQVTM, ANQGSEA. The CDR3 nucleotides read TGCAGCGCGACAGGGACTGGGGCCAACGTCCTGACTTTC. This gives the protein CSATGTGANVLTF.

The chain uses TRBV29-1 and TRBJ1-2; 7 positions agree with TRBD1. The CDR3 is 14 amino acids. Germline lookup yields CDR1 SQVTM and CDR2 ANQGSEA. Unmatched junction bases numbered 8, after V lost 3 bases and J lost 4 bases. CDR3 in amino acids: CSVDPGGSGYGYTF. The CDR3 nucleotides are TGCAGCGTTGATCCAGGGGGTAGTGGCTATGGCTACACCTTC.

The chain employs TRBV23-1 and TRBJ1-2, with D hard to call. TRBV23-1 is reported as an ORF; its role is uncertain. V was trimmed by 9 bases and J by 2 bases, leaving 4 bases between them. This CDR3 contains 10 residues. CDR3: CASLNYGYTF. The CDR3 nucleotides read TGCGCCAGTCTAAACTATGGCTACACCTTC.

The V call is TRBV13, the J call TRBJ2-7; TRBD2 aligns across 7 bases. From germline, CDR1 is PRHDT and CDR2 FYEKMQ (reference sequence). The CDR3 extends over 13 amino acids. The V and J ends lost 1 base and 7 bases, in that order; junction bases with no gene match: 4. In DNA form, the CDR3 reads TGTGCCAGCAGCTTAGAGTCCGGGAGGGAGCAGTACTTC. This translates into CASSLESGREQYF.

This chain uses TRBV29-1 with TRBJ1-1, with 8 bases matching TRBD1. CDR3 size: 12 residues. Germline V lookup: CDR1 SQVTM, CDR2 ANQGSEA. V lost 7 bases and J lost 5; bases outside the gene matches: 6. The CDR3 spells CSAPGDRTEAFF. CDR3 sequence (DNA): TGCAGCGCCCCCGGGGACAGGACTGAAGCTTTCTTT.

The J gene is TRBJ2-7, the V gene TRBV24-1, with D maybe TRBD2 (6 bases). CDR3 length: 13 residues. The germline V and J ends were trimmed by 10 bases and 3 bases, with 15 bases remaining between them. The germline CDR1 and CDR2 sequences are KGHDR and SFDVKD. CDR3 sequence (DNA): TGTGCCACTCACTGGCGGGGTCACTACGAGCAGTACTTC. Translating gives CATHWRGHYEQYF.